Listed below are T cell receptor beta chains from one sample, sequenced in a study of spatial heterogeneity in lung cancer. MiXCR, applied by TCRdb to the 5' RACE reads, yields one record per CDR3 protein. The sample consists of about 4,000 distinct CDR3 sequences, 8.5% to 9% of them appearing once. Sequenced material: normal lung tissue next to the tumor, taken at surgery. Receptors originate from a female donor with early-stage non-small cell lung cancer. CDR3s include the opening cysteine and the closing phenylalanine or tryptophan. The D gene is left open where the match is weak. Clone size appears in some rows only: once, few, many, or a class for an expanded clone.

V gene	D gene	J gene	clone size	CDR3 DNA	CDR3 protein
TRBV19	.	TRBJ1-5	medium-sized	TGTGCCAGTAGTATGAGGCAGGTGTTTGATCAGCCCCAGCATTTT	CASSMRQVFDQPQHF
TRBV4-3	TRBD2	TRBJ2-2	.	TGCGCCAGCAGCCAAGATCTGGGCGGGAGTGGGTTCGCCGGGGAGCTGTTTTTT	CASSQDLGGSGFAGELFF
TRBV6-1	.	TRBJ2-2	medium-sized	TGTGCCAGCAGTGCTTTACAGGGAATTAACACCGGGGAGCTGTTTTTT	CASSALQGINTGELFF
TRBV5-1	.	TRBJ1-1	.	TGCGCCAGCAGCTTTCAGGGGAACACTGAAGCTTTATTT	CASSFQGNTEALF
TRBV7-2	.	TRBJ1-6	medium-sized	TGTGCCAGCAGCTTAGCGTTGGGGTATAATTCACCCCTCCACTTT	CASSLALGYNSPLHF
TRBV9	TRBD1	TRBJ2-7	many	TGTGCCAGCAGCGTAGATAACAGGGGTCGCGAGCAGTACTTC	CASSVDNRGREQYF
TRBV10-3	.	TRBJ2-3	many	TGTGCCATCAGTGAGTTCCCGGGGGGCACAGATACGCAGTATTTT	CAISEFPGGTDTQYF
TRBV7-2	.	TRBJ2-7	many	TGTGCCAGCAGCTTAGATTTCTCCGAGCAGTACTTC	CASSLDFSEQYF
TRBV12-3/TRBV12-4	TRBD1	TRBJ2-3	many	TGTGCCACCTCACCGGGGCCGACAGGGGGGAGGACAGATACGCAGTATTTT	CATSPGPTGGRTDTQYF
TRBV12-3/TRBV12-4	TRBD1	TRBJ1-4	medium-sized	TGTGCCAGCAGTTCCCAACAGGGGAATAATGAAAAACTGTTTTTT	CASSSQQGNNEKLFF
TRBV20-1	TRBD1	TRBJ2-7	.	TGCAGTGCTAGAAGAGACGGACAGGCCTTTAAGCAGTACTTC	CSARRDGQAFKQYF
TRBV20-1	.	TRBJ2-7	medium-sized	TGCAGTGCCCAGGGGACCTACGAGCAGTACTTC	CSAQGTYEQYF
TRBV29-1	.	TRBJ2-7	.	TGCAGCGTTGGGTCTCTTAAGGACTACGAGCAGTACTTC	CSVGSLKDYEQYF
TRBV20-1	TRBD2	TRBJ2-1	medium-sized	TGCAGTGCTAGAAAGGGACTAGCGGGGGGTTGGTTCTTC	CSARKGLAGGWFF
TRBV3-1	.	TRBJ1-6	.	TGTGCCAGCAGCCACGGCACTCAAAATCCACCCCTCCACTTT	CASSHGTQNPPLHF
TRBV9	.	TRBJ2-5	many	TGTGCCAGCAGCGTAGCGGGGATCGCGGAGACCCAGTACTTC	CASSVAGIAETQYF
TRBV7-2	TRBD1	TRBJ2-5	many	TGTGCCAGCAGCTTCGACAGGGGGCGAAAGACCCAGTACTTC	CASSFDRGRKTQYF
TRBV12-3/TRBV12-4	.	TRBJ1-1	many	TGTGCCAGCAGTTTAGGGACGGAGTTCGAAGCTTTCTTT	CASSLGTEFEAFF
TRBV18	.	TRBJ1-5	many	TGTGCCAGCTCACCTTTACCGAATAATCAGCCCCAGCATTTT	CASSPLPNNQPQHF
TRBV10-3	.	TRBJ1-1	.	TGTGCCATCACCCCAGGCCTGGGCATGAACACTGAAGCTTTCTTT	CAITPGLGMNTEAFF
TRBV7-9	TRBD2	TRBJ2-5	.	TGTGCCAGCAGGGACGATAGCGGGAAAGAGACCCAGTACTTC	CASRDDSGKETQYF
TRBV7-9	TRBD1	TRBJ1-4	many	TGTGCCAGCAGCGTCGACAGGGTGCCAACTAATGAAAAACTGTTTTTT	CASSVDRVPTNEKLFF
TRBV7-6	.	TRBJ2-2	many	TGTGCCAGCAGCTTATCACGACCGGGGAACACCGGGGAGCTGTTTTTT	CASSLSRPGNTGELFF
TRBV19	TRBD1	TRBJ2-5	few	TGTGCCAGCAAGGACAGGGCGCAACAGACCCAGTACTTC	CASKDRAQQTQYF
TRBV7-9	TRBD2	TRBJ2-2	medium-sized	TGTGCCAGCAGCTTACCGGGGGGGAACACCGGGGAGCTGTTTTTT	CASSLPGGNTGELFF
TRBV29-1	.	TRBJ2-1	medium-sized	TGCAGCGTTCCTTACGTGAGCTCCTACAATGAGCAGTTCTTC	CSVPYVSSYNEQFF
TRBV11-2	TRBD1	TRBJ2-6	medium-sized	TGTGCCAGCAGCTACTACAGGGGCCCCGCCTCTGGGGCCAACGTCCTGACTTTC	CASSYYRGPASGANVLTF
TRBV30	TRBD2	TRBJ2-1	medium-sized	TGTGCCTGGAGCCCCCCCGGACTAGCGGGAGGAAGAGAGTTCTTC	CAWSPPGLAGGREFF
TRBV9	.	TRBJ1-2	medium-sized	TGTGCCAGCAGCGGTTCGCAGGCCTCCTCTAACTATGGCTACACCTTC	CASSGSQASSNYGYTF
TRBV6-5	.	TRBJ2-1	medium-sized	TGTGCCAGCGGAGAAGGGGGAAGCTCCTACAATGAGCAGTTCTTC	CASGEGGSSYNEQFF
TRBV27	TRBD1	TRBJ1-1	medium-sized	TGTGCCAGCAGTCCCTATACGGCGTCCGGGACAGGAACCACTGAAGCTTTCTTT	CASSPYTASGTGTTEAFF
TRBV3-1	TRBD1	TRBJ2-3	.	TGTGCCAGCAGCCCGGGGACAGGGTTCACAGATACGCAGTATTTT	CASSPGTGFTDTQYF
TRBV2	.	TRBJ1-4	many	TGTGCCAGCAGGACCTACGAAAAACTGTTTTTT	CASRTYEKLFF
TRBV2	TRBD1	TRBJ1-5	many	TGTGCCAGCAGTGAACAACAGGGGGAACGGCAGCCCCAGCATTTT	CASSEQQGERQPQHF
TRBV30	.	TRBJ1-1	.	TGTGCCTGGAGTGTAGAGACACACACTGAAGCTTTCTTT	CAWSVETHTEAFF
TRBV6-5	.	TRBJ1-3	.	TGTGCCAGCAGACAGGGCGGAGGGGCTGGAAACACCATATATTTT	CASRQGGGAGNTIYF
TRBV7-8	TRBD2	TRBJ2-1	medium-sized	TGTGCCAGCAGCGAATTTCGGGGGGACTACAATGAGCAGTTCTTC	CASSEFRGDYNEQFF
TRBV5-1	.	TRBJ2-5	medium-sized	TGCGCCAGCAGCTTTTCAGTCGGAGGCTCGGAGACCCAGTACTTC	CASSFSVGGSETQYF
TRBV4-1	TRBD1	TRBJ2-1	medium-sized	TGCGCCAGCAGGTCCGGCGACAGGGATTTTGGTGAGCAGTTCTTC	CASRSGDRDFGEQFF
TRBV7-3	.	TRBJ2-5	medium-sized	TGTGCCAGCAGCCCCATCGGCGGGGAAGAGACCCAGTACTTC	CASSPIGGEETQYF
TRBV7-9	.	TRBJ2-6	.	TGTGCCAGCAGCTCCCCTACTGGTACTGGGGCCAACGTCCTGACTTTC	CASSSPTGTGANVLTF
TRBV19	TRBD2	TRBJ2-2	medium-sized	TGTGCCAGTAGGTCTGCAGCGGGACTCTCCGGGGAGCTGTTTTTT	CASRSAAGLSGELFF
TRBV14	.	TRBJ2-1	many	TGTGCCAGCAGCCCGCCTTCACGCAACAATGAGCAGTTCTTC	CASSPPSRNNEQFF
TRBV29-1	.	TRBJ1-2	many	TGCAGCGGGTATACGAACTATGGCTACACCTTC	CSGYTNYGYTF
TRBV6-5	.	TRBJ1-3	medium-sized	TGTGCCAGCAGTTACCGCGGGACTGAGACTGGAAACACCATATATTTT	CASSYRGTETGNTIYF
TRBV4-1	TRBD1	TRBJ1-1	medium-sized	TGCGCCAGCAGCCATGCCACAGGGGAGGCTGAAGCTTTCTTT	CASSHATGEAEAFF